The 29 T cell receptor beta chains below all came from one sample that was sequenced in a study of blood T cell repertoires in COVID-19. Data came from immunoSEQ multiplex PCR; TCRdb stores just in-frame clones and leaves some out. The sample lists around 320,000 clones; under 90% were seen once. Sequenced: PBMCs or T cells enriched from blood (not recorded which). All receptors derive from a woman between 45 and 60 years old who had been exposed to COVID-19.

In its sample, this clone was seen a few times. V usage is TRBV10-3 and J usage is TRBJ2-2; 13 positions agree with TRBD2. Trimming took 3 bases from V and 4 from J; bases not matched to a gene: 5. The CDR3 runs to 17 residues. From germline, CDR1 is ENHRY and CDR2 SYGVKD. CDR3 coding DNA: TGTGCCATCAGTGACCCAGGACTAGCGGGGGTCACCGGGGAGCTGTTTTTT. Translation gives CAISDPGLAGVTGELFF.

The chain recombines TRBV7-6 with TRBJ1-3; 7 positions agree with TRBD1. V lost 5 bases and J lost 2; bases outside the gene matches: 9. Germline lookup yields CDR1 SGHVS and CDR2 FNYEAQ. The CDR3 length is 16 residues. The chain's CDR3 is CASSHLETGAGNTIYF. CDR3 DNA sequence: TGTGCCAGCAGCCACCTTGAAACAGGGGCTGGAAACACCATATATTTT. Using reference TRBV7-6 and TRBJ1-3 for the parts outside the CDR3, the full variable domain is GAGVSQSPRYKVTKRGQDVALRCDPISGHVSLYWYRQALGQGPEFLTYFNYEAQQDKSGLPNDRFSAERPEGSISTLTIQRTEQRDSAMYRCASSHLETGAGNTIYFGEGSWLTVV.

The chain links TRBV5-6 to TRBJ2-6, with a weak D call TRBD2 (6 bases). Germline CDR1 is SGHDT and CDR2 is YYEEEE. This CDR3 is built from 19 residues. V lost 4 bases, J lost 0 bases, and 20 bases lay in between. The CDR3 here is CASSLALQGGYSGANVLTF. The CDR3 bases are TGTGCCAGCAGCCTTGCCTTGCAGGGAGGATACTCTGGGGCCAACGTCCTGACTTTC.

V and J are TRBV19 and TRBJ2-7; no clear D. The germline V and J ends were trimmed by 2 bases and 4 bases, with 12 bases remaining between them. The CDR3 runs to 14 residues. CDR1 and CDR2 from the germline V gene are LNHDA and SQIVND (reference sequence). The CDR3 DNA is TGTGCCAGTAGTATATCGCAGGAATCTTACGAGCAGTACTTC. It specifies CASSISQESYEQYF.

On this clone itself: This sample also contains other DNA sequences that code for the same CDR3. The chain combines TRBV5-1 with TRBJ2-7; 11 nucleotides agree with TRBD1. The junction had 2 bases not matched to a gene; V was cut back by 4 bases and J by 2 bases. The CDR3 spans 14 residues. CDR1 and CDR2 from the germline V gene are SGHRS and YFSETQ. The CDR3: CASSQGQGAYEQYF. CDR3 nucleotide sequence: TGCGCCAGCAGCCAGGGACAGGGGGCCTACGAGCAGTACTTC. Complete variable domain (other parts from reference TRBV5-1 and TRBJ2-7): KAGVTQTPRYLIKTRGQQVTLSCSPISGHRSVSWYQQTPGQGLQFLFEYFSETQRNKGNFPGRFSGRQFSNSRSEMNVSTLELGDSALYLCASSQGQGAYEQYFGPGTRLTVT.

The chain joins TRBV6-1 to TRBJ2-5; 7 nucleotides line up with TRBD1. This CDR3 region has 14 residues. The V gene end was trimmed by 2 bases and the J gene end by 5 bases; junction bases not matched to a gene: 5. Germline loops: CDR1 MNHNS, CDR2 SASEGT. CDR3 in DNA: TGTGCCAGCAGTGAAAGAGGGGGCGGGGAGACCCAGTACTTC. This gives the protein CASSERGGGETQYF.

The chain employs TRBV15 and TRBJ2-2; TRBD1 agrees at 7 bases. Germline CDR1 LNHNV, CDR2 YYDKDF (reference sequence). J lost 3 bases, V lost 1 base, and 5 bases had no gene match. The CDR3 loop spans 16 amino acids. CDR3 sequence reads: CATSRGLTGDTGELFF. The CDR3 nucleotides read TGTGCCACCAGCAGAGGCCTTACAGGGGACACCGGGGAGCTGTTTTTT.

The chain carries TRBV28 and TRBJ2-5; D possibly corresponds to TRBD2 (6 bases). Germline-derived CDR1 and CDR2 are MDHEN and SYDVKM. The germline V and J ends were trimmed by 6 bases and 0 bases, with 11 bases remaining between them. The CDR3 is made up of 14 amino acids. The CDR3 loop is CASSRGMYQETQYF. The CDR3 DNA sequence: TGTGCCAGCAGCCGGGGGATGTACCAAGAGACCCAGTACTTC. Drawing the rest from reference TRBV28 and TRBJ2-5, the complete variable domain is DVKVTQSSRYLVKRTGEKVFLECVQDMDHENMFWYRQDPGLGLRLIYFSYDVKMKEKGDIPEGYSVSREKKERFSLILESASTNQTSMYLCASSRGMYQETQYFGPGTRLLVL.

This rearrangement joins TRBV19 to TRBJ1-6; D is perhaps TRBD1 (6 bases). The germline V gene has CDR1 LNHDA and CDR2 SQIVND (reference sequence). The CDR3 has 15 residues. The ends were cut back, 0 bases at V and 8 bases at J, with 11 bases in the middle. CDR3 residues: CASSIDQGGDSPLHF. For the CDR3, the DNA is TGTGCCAGTAGTATAGACCAAGGGGGGGATTCACCCCTCCACTTT.

The chain has TRBV5-4 and TRBJ1-2; D might be TRBD1 (5 bases). Germline V gives CDR1 SGHNT, CDR2 YYREEE (reference sequence). CDR3 length equals 13 residues. V lost 4 bases, J lost 5 bases, and 12 bases lay in between. CDR3 protein: CASSRGTAYGYTF. CDR3 nucleotide sequence: TGTGCCAGCAGCCGCGGGACGGCATATGGCTACACCTTC.

This chain connects TRBV11-2 to TRBJ2-3; 8 bases match TRBD2. Germline values: CDR1 SGHAT, CDR2 FQNNGV. The CDR3 is 17 residues long. The trim removed 3 bases at V and 6 bases at J, leaving 14 bases unmatched. The CDR3 region is CASSFSGRKRGTDTQYF. The CDR3 region has the DNA TGTGCCAGCAGCTTTTCCGGGCGGAAGCGGGGGACCGATACGCAGTATTTT.

The chain combines TRBV19 with TRBJ2-1, with 8 bases lining up with TRBD1. With 3 bases clipped from V and 8 bases from J, the junction kept 6 bases outside the gene matches. Germline V gene data show CDR1 as LNHDA and CDR2 as SQIVND (reference sequence). This CDR3 has 14 residues. CDR3 protein: CASSIQGASHEQFF. The DNA for the CDR3 is TGTGCCAGTAGTATCCAGGGGGCTAGCCATGAGCAGTTCTTC.

This clone came up a few times. The chain links TRBV29-1 to TRBJ1-1, with 10 nucleotides matching TRBD1. Germline CDR1 is SQVTM and CDR2 is ANQGSEA. This CDR3 is 15 amino acids long. J gave up 4 bases and V 0 bases, and 5 bases lay outside the gene matches. The CDR3 here is CSVEEPGDRGTEAFF. The CDR3 DNA reads as TGCAGCGTTGAAGAACCGGGGGACAGGGGCACTGAAGCTTTCTTT.

The rearrangement links TRBV28 to TRBJ1-5; a weak D match, TRBD1 (6 bases). V was trimmed by 5 bases and J by 1 base, leaving 9 bases between them. The CDR3 is made up of 14 amino acids. The V gene's germline CDR1 is MDHEN and CDR2 SYDVKM. The CDR3 DNA reads as TGTGCCAGCAGTCACGGACAGAGCAATCAGCCCCAGCATTTT. It specifies CASSHGQSNQPQHF.

The V and J genes are TRBV4-1 and TRBJ2-2, with TRBD2 as a possible D gene (7 bases). The germline gives CDR1 MGHRA, CDR2 YSYEKL. V was trimmed by 4 bases and J by 2 bases, leaving 14 bases between them. The CDR3 is 16 residues long. This CDR3 reads CASSPVPGGNTGELFF. The CDR3 DNA follows: TGCGCCAGCAGCCCAGTGCCGGGGGGCAACACCGGGGAGCTGTTTTTT.

This clone has only a few counts. The rearrangement joins TRBV10-3 to TRBJ1-5; D possibly corresponds to TRBD1 (5 bases). Germline-derived CDR1 and CDR2 are ENHRY and SYGVKD. V was trimmed by 6 bases and J by 2 bases, leaving 11 bases between them. CDR3 length: 14 amino acids. In nucleotides, the CDR3 is TGTGCCATCAGGGGGGACTTGGGCAATCAGCCCCAGCATTTT. It translates to CAIRGDLGNQPQHF.

V and J are TRBV7-9 and TRBJ2-7; 9 positions match TRBD1. This CDR3 contains 15 residues. Germline V gene sequence: CDR1 SEHNR, CDR2 FQNEAQ (reference sequence). Trimming removed 4 bases from V and 3 bases from J; junction bases left unmatched: 7. The CDR3 spells CASSSGTGIFYEQYF. Here the CDR3 DNA reads TGTGCCAGCAGCTCCGGGACAGGGATATTCTACGAGCAGTACTTC.

V is TRBV28 and J is TRBJ2-1; 10 bases map to TRBD2. The CDR3 is made up of 16 amino acids. Trimming took 4 bases from V and 7 from J; bases not matched to a gene: 10. CDR1 MDHEN and CDR2 SYDVKM come from the germline V gene. For the CDR3, the DNA is TGTGCCAGCAGTTCGGAGCGGGGGGGCCGGGTAAATGAGCAGTTCTTC. Encoded protein: CASSSERGGRVNEQFF.

The CDR3 is CASSLWSGGNQPQHF. Written as DNA, the CDR3 is TGCGCCAGCAGCTTGTGGTCAGGGGGCAATCAGCCCCAGCATTTT. The chain links TRBV5-1 to TRBJ1-5, with D possibly TRBD1 on 6 matching bases. V lost 1 base and J 2 bases, leaving 10 bases between the germline ends. Germline V gene data show CDR1 as SGHRS and CDR2 as YFSETQ. This CDR3 is 15 amino acids long. The whole variable domain, filled in from reference TRBV5-1 and TRBJ1-5, reads KAGVTQTPRYLIKTRGQQVTLSCSPISGHRSVSWYQQTPGQGLQFLFEYFSETQRNKGNFPGRFSGRQFSNSRSEMNVSTLELGDSALYLCASSLWSGGNQPQHFGDGTRLSIL.

The rearrangement joins TRBV2 to TRBJ2-2, with TRBD1 matching over 8 bases. V was clipped by 2 bases and J by 6 bases; unmatched bases: 8. Germline V CDR1 and CDR2: SNHLY, FYNNEI. The CDR3 is 16 amino acids. The CDR3 coding sequence is TGTGCCAGCAGTGAAAGGTGGACAGGGTACCCCGGGGAGCTGTTTTTT. Amino acids: CASSERWTGYPGELFF.

As DNA, the CDR3 is TGCGCCAGCAGCTTGGATAGCGGGAGCTCCTACAATGAGCAGTTCTTC. It encodes CASSLDSGSSYNEQFF. This sequence joins TRBV5-1 and TRBJ2-1, with 9 bases aligning to TRBD2. Germline CDR1 is SGHRS and CDR2 is YFSETQ. With 0 bases clipped from V and 0 bases from J, the junction kept 1 base outside the gene matches. The length of the CDR3 is 16 residues.

The chain uses TRBV28 and TRBJ2-7; 12 nucleotides line up with TRBD1. The CDR3 runs 15 residues. Trimming removed 8 bases from V and 4 bases from J; junction bases left unmatched: 9. Germline values: CDR1 MDHEN, CDR2 SYDVKM. In DNA form, the CDR3 reads TGTGCCAGCTTCGATGGGACAGGGGGCATTTACGAGCAGTACTTC. It encodes CASFDGTGGIYEQYF.

V and J are TRBV5-1 and TRBJ2-3; 7 positions agree with TRBD2. CDR1 SGHRS and CDR2 YFSETQ come from the germline V gene. This CDR3 contains 16 residues. V trimming: 0 bases; J trimming: 3 bases; junction bases outside the gene matches: 7. The CDR3 spells CASSLGAGDRTDTQYF. The CDR3 coding sequence is TGCGCCAGCAGCTTGGGGGCGGGGGATAGGACAGATACGCAGTATTTT.

The V and J genes are TRBV7-8 and TRBJ2-7; a possible D gene is TRBD1 (5 bases). Germline V gives CDR1 SGHVS, CDR2 FQNEAQ. The CDR3 loop spans 14 amino acids. Trimming shortened V by 1 base and J by 6 bases, and 13 bases separated the two germline ends. CDR3 DNA sequence: TGTGCCAGCAGCTTAGGGACACCCGCGAGCGAGCAGTACTTC. It specifies CASSLGTPASEQYF.

The chain combines TRBV4-2 with TRBJ2-1; perhaps TRBD2 as D (6 bases). CDR1 and CDR2 from the germline V gene are LGHNA and YNFKEQ. This CDR3 contains 12 residues. The ends were cut back, 1 base at V and 10 bases at J, with 8 bases in the middle. The CDR3 coding sequence is TGTGCCAGCAGCCAAGGGGGAGGCGAGCAGTTCTTC. It is translated as CASSQGGGEQFF.

V and J are TRBV27 and TRBJ2-6, with 11 bases identical to TRBD1. This CDR3 has 18 residues. The junction had 4 bases not matched to a gene; V was cut back by 3 bases and J by 0 bases. Germline CDR1 is MNHEY and CDR2 is SMNVEV (reference sequence). CDR3 amino acids: CASSLLGQGVSGANVLTF. The CDR3 coding sequence is TGTGCCAGCAGTTTGTTGGGACAGGGGGTCTCTGGGGCCAACGTCCTGACTTTC.

This clone came up a few times. The J gene is TRBJ1-6, the V gene TRBV5-4, with 10 bases lining up with TRBD1. Germline V lookup: CDR1 SGHNT, CDR2 YYREEE (reference sequence). This CDR3 spans 17 amino acids. V shed 4 bases and J 8 bases; nucleotides not matched to a gene: 12. CDR3 sequence reads: CASSPGQGSAVDSPLHF. Written as DNA, the CDR3 is TGTGCCAGCAGCCCGGGACAGGGGTCCGCGGTGGATTCACCCCTCCACTTT.

The chain has TRBV2 and TRBJ2-3; TRBD2 aligns across 10 bases. In germline, CDR1 is SNHLY, CDR2 FYNNEI. The CDR3 runs to 15 residues. Trimming took 6 bases from V and 1 from J; bases not matched to a gene: 4. The CDR3 nucleotides read TGTGCCAGCAGGACCCTAGCGGGGGGCACAGATACGCAGTATTTT. This codes for CASRTLAGGTDTQYF.

The rearrangement uses TRBV3-1 (or the pseudogene TRBV3-2) and TRBJ2-2; D unresolved. The CDR3 is 14 amino acids. Looked up from germline, CDR1 is LGHDT and CDR2 is YNNKEL (reference sequence). V shed 1 base and J shed 0 bases, with 3 bases lying between them. CDR3 sequence (DNA): TGTGCCAGCAGCCAAGTAACGAACACCGGGGAGCTGTTTTTT. Translated, it gives CASSQVTNTGELFF.